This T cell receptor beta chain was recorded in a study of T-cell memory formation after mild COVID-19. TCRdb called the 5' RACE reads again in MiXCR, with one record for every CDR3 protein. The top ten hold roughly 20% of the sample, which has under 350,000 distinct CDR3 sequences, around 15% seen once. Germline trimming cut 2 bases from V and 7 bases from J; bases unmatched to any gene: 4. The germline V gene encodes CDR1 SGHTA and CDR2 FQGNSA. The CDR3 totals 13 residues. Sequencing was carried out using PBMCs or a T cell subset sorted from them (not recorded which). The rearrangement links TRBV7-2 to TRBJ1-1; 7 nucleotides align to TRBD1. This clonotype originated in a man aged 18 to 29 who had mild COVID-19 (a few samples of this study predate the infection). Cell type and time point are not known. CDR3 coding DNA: TGTGCCAGCAGCTTAAGGGGGCTGGGTGAAGCTTTCTTT. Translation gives CASSLRGLGEAFF.